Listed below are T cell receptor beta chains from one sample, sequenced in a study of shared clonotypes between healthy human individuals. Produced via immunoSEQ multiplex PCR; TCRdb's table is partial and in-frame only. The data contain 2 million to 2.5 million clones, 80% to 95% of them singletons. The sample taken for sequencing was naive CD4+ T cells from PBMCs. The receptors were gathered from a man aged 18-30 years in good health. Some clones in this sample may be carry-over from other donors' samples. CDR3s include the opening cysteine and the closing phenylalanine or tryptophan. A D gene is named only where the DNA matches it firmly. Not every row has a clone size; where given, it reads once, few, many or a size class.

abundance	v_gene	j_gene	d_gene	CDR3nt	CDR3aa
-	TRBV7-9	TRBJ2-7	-	TGTGCCAGCAGCTTAGCAGGACAGCCAGCCTACGAGCAGTACTTC	CASSLAGQPAYEQYF
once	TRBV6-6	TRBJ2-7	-	TGTGCCAGCAGTTACTCTGGGGTCTCCTACGAGCAGTACTTC	CASSYSGVSYEQYF
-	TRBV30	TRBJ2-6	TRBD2	TGTGCCTGGGTCAGCGGGGGAGCTGGGGCCAACGTCCTGACTTTC	CAWVSGGAGANVLTF
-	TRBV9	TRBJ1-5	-	TGTGCCAGCAGCGTAGAGCCCTGGGGGGGGTTAAATCAGCCCCAGCATTTT	CASSVEPWGGLNQPQHF
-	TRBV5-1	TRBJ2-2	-	TGCGCCAGCAGAAGGCGTTCGGGCACCGGGGAGCTGTTTTTT	CASRRRSGTGELFF
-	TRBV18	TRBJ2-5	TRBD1	TGTGCCAGCTCACGGGGGACAGGGGGACAAGAGACCCAGTACTTC	CASSRGTGGQETQYF
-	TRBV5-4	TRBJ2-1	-	TGTGCCAGCAGCTTGGGACCTAGCGCGGGGCCCTACAATGAGCAGTTCTTC	CASSLGPSAGPYNEQFF
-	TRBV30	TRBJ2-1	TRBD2	TGTGCCTGGAGAGCCGGGACTAGTAAAAGCTCCTACAATGAGCAGTTCTTC	CAWRAGTSKSSYNEQFF
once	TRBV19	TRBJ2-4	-	TGTGCCAGTAGTATAGAGTGGGGAAACATTCAGTACTTC	CASSIEWGNIQYF
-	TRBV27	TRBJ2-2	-	TGTGCCAGCAGTTTATCGATGGGGGGCGGGGAGCTGTTTTTT	CASSLSMGGGELFF
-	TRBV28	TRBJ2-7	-	TGTGCCAGCAGTTCGACCTCCGGGAGCAGCTCCTACGAGCAGTACTTC	CASSSTSGSSSYEQYF
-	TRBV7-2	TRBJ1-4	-	TGTGCCAGCAGCTTCGGACAGCAACCTAATGAAAAACTGTTTTTT	CASSFGQQPNEKLFF
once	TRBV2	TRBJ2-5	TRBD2	TGTGCCAGCAGTACTAGCGGCGTTAGAGAGACCCAGTACTTC	CASSTSGVRETQYF
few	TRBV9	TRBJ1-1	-	TGTGCCAGCAGCGTAGGCCCTCAGAACACTGAAGCTTTCTTT	CASSVGPQNTEAFF
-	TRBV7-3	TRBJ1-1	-	TGTGCCAGCAGCTTAATGGAGGGCACTGAAGCTTTCTTT	CASSLMEGTEAFF
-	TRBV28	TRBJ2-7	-	TGTGCCAGCAGTTTAAGTTTCTTGGGGGAGAGATCCCCCGAGCAGTACTTC	CASSLSFLGERSPEQYF
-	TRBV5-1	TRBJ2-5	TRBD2	TGCGCCAGCAGCCGGTCCCCTAGCGGGTCCCAAGAGACCCAGTACTTC	CASSRSPSGSQETQYF
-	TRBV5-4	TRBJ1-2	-	TGTGCCAGCAGCATGGACCCGCTAGGACGGGGCTACACCTTC	CASSMDPLGRGYTF
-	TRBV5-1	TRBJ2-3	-	TGCGCCAGCAGCTTGGGGCCGCGAGGCCCAGATACGCAGTATTTT	CASSLGPRGPDTQYF
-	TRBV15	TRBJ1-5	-	TGTGCCACCGAAAGGGGCTATAGCAATCAGCCCCAGCATTTT	CATERGYSNQPQHF
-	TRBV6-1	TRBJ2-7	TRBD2	TGTGCCAGCCGTGGGTGGGGGGGTCCCTACGAGCAGTACTTC	CASRGWGGPYEQYF
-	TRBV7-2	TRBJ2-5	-	TGTGCCAGCAGCTTAGCGGGCGGCAACCAAGAGACCCAGTACTTC	CASSLAGGNQETQYF
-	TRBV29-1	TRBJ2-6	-	TGCAGCGTCGATTCTGGGGCCAACGTCCTGACTTTC	CSVDSGANVLTF
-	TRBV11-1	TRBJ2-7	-	TGTGCCAGCAGCTTACGCCCTATGGGCGAGCAGTACTTC	CASSLRPMGEQYF
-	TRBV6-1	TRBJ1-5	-	TGTGCCAGCAGTGAGGTTCTCGGGAGCAATCAGCCCCAGCATTTT	CASSEVLGSNQPQHF